This T cell receptor beta chain appears in the sequencing data of a study of T cells expressing NK-cell markers. Study summary: From sorted CD3+CD56+NKG2C+, CD3+CD56+NKG2C- and CD3+CD56-NKG2C+ T cells came the TCR beta repertoires. Serological testing identified seven of the eight sequenced donors as HCMV-seropositive and one as seronegative.

About this clonotype itself: Its antigen is unknown.

Using the 5' RACE reads, TCRdb records one entry per CDR3 protein without DNA. The record lists 150,000 or so distinct CDR3 sequences, of which the ten most abundant hold around a third. Points from the study as a whole: The same clonotypes also predominated in the CD3+CD56-NKG2C+ fraction of four donors. For over 5 donors, the dominant NKG2C+ clonotypes made up roughly 1.0-7.0% of their CD8+ T cells.

The germline V gene has CDR1 KGHDR and CDR2 SFDVKD. This CDR3 contains 17 residues. The sequencing sample was made of blood T cells: a sorted CD56 or NKG2C T cell subset, CD4+ or CD8+ T cells, or bulk PBMC T cells (not recorded which). The rearrangement joins TRBV24-1 to TRBJ2-2; with no DNA, the TCRdb D assignment of TRBD2 cannot be verified. The receptor was isolated from a woman aged 45 to 65 in good health. The chain's CDR3 is CATSDRLAGANTGELFF.